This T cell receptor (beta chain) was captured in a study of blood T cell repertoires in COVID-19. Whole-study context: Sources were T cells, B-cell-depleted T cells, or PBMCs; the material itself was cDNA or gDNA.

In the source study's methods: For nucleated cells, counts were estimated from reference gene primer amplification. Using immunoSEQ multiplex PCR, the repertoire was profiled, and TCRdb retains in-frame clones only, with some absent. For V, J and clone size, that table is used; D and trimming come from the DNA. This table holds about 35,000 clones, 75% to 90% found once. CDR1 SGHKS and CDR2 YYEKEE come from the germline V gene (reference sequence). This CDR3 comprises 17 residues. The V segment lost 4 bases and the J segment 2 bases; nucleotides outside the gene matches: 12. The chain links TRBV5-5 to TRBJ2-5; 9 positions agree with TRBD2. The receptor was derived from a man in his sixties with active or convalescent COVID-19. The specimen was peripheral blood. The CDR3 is CASSPQRGDLPQETQYF. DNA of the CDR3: TGTGCCAGCAGCCCACAGCGGGGGGATCTTCCGCAAGAGACCCAGTACTTC.